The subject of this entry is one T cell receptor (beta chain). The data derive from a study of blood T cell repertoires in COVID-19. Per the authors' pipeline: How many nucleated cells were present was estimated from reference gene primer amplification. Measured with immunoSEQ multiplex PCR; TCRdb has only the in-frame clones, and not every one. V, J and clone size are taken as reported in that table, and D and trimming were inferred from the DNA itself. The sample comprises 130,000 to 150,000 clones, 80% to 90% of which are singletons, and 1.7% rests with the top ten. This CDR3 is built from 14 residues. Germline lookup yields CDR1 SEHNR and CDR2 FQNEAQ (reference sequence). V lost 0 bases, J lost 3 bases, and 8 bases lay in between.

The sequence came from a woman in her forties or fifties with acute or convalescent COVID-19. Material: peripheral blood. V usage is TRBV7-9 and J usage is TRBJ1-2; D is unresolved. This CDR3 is CASSLARLDYGYTF. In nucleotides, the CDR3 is TGTGCCAGCAGCTTAGCCCGGCTAGACTATGGCTACACCTTC.